The 24 T cell receptor beta chains below were found in one sample sequenced in a study of blood T cells in healthy people across ages. A J-beta primer mix and a sample-barcoded 5' primer were used in a second PCR of about 7 to 12 cycles. Each CDR3 protein gets one entry after TCRdb re-called the 5' RACE reads with MiXCR. The repertoire holds approximately 1,100,000 distinct CDR3 sequences, with 45% as singletons. The source material was blood. The receptors stem from a woman aged 60 to 75 in good health.

This rearrangement joins TRBV6-2 or TRBV6-3 to TRBJ2-7; 7 bases match TRBD1. The V gene's germline CDR1 is MNHEY and CDR2 SVGEGT. This CDR3 region has 16 residues. J gave up 1 base and V 2 bases, and 8 bases lay outside the gene matches. CDR3 bases: TGTGCCAGCAGTTACCCGGGGACAGCTTCATCCTACGAGCAGTACTTC. It translates to CASSYPGTASSYEQYF.

This clonotype has a handful of counts. This chain uses TRBV6-6 with TRBJ1-5, with D unresolved. Germline CDR1 reads MNHNY; CDR2 reads SVGAGI (reference sequence). The ends were cut back, 6 bases at V and 5 bases at J, with 14 bases in the middle. The CDR3 totals 14 residues. The CDR3 loop is CASSPDGPHQPQHF. The CDR3 nucleotides read TGTGCCAGCAGCCCGGACGGTCCCCATCAGCCCCAGCATTTT.

The chain links TRBV4-1 to TRBJ2-7; TRBD1 agrees at 11 bases. The CDR3 is made up of 14 amino acids. CDR1 and CDR2 from the germline V gene are MGHRA and YSYEKL. After removal of 8 bases from V and 5 bases from J, the junction contained 8 bases not matched to a gene. CDR3 bases: TGCGCCAGCGCCCGGGGACAGGGGGTCCACGAGCAGTACTTC. Encoded protein: CASARGQGVHEQYF.

The V and J genes are TRBV9 and TRBJ2-1; unclear D gene. Deletions cut 4 bases from V and 0 bases from J, with 11 bases between. CDR3 length: 15 amino acids. Germline V gene data show CDR1 as SGDLS and CDR2 as YYNGEE. The CDR3: CASSPSPFSYNEQFF. In nucleotides, the CDR3 is TGTGCCAGCAGCCCCTCACCGTTCTCCTACAATGAGCAGTTCTTC.

The chain employs TRBV5-5 and TRBJ1-1, with D possibly TRBD1 on 5 matching bases. Germline loops: CDR1 SGHKS, CDR2 YYEKEE (reference sequence). V gave up 2 bases and J gave up 6 bases, with 14 bases separating them. This CDR3 contains 14 residues. Here the CDR3 reads CASSFGGMIPEAFF. The CDR3 nucleotides are TGTGCCAGCAGCTTCGGGGGTATGATCCCTGAAGCTTTCTTT.

With respect to this clonotype: An end of the junction differs from the germline gene, which may be a read error. The DNA for the CDR3 is TGTGCTAGCAGCCAAGATCCGACTAGCGGGAGCTCCTACAATGAGCAGTACTTC. Its protein is CASSQDPTSGSSYNEQYF. The chain uses TRBV4-2 and TRBJ2-1; TRBD2 matches 12 bases. The tail of the sequence fits TRBJ2-7 better, so the J call may be wrong. Germline lookup yields CDR1 LGHNA and CDR2 YNFKEQ. The CDR3 totals 18 residues.

The chain combines TRBV20-1 with TRBJ1-5; 7 positions match TRBD1. This CDR3 region has 15 residues. V trimming: 5 bases; J trimming: 3 bases; junction bases outside the gene matches: 10. Germline lookup yields CDR1 DFQATT and CDR2 SNEGSKA (reference sequence). This chain's CDR3 is CSAYRQGVFNQPQHF. The CDR3 DNA is TGCAGTGCTTATAGACAGGGAGTATTCAATCAGCCCCAGCATTTT.

The chain links TRBV20-1 to TRBJ2-3; possible D gene TRBD2, 6 bases. Per germline, CDR1 DFQATT and CDR2 SNEGSKA (reference sequence). This CDR3 region has 15 residues. Trimming cost V 1 base and J 1 base, with 12 bases left between them. The CDR3 sequence: CSARARGGRTDTQYF. The CDR3 DNA reads TGCAGTGCTAGAGCCCGAGGAGGGCGCACAGATACGCAGTATTTT.

The CDR3 nucleotides read TGTGCCAGCAGGCTCGGGGGGGCGTCTGAAGCTTTCTTT. Translation: CASRLGGASEAFF. The chain couples TRBV6-1 to TRBJ1-1, with a tentative D call TRBD1 (6 bases). Germline V lookup: CDR1 MNHNS, CDR2 SASEGT. This CDR3 comprises 13 residues. V lost 6 bases and J 6 bases, leaving 14 bases between the germline ends.

In its sample, this clonotype was seen once. The chain joins TRBV15 to TRBJ1-2; perhaps TRBD1 as D (5 bases). Germline CDR1 reads LNHNV; CDR2 reads YYDKDF (reference sequence). The CDR3 covers 14 residues. With 0 bases removed from V and 8 bases from J, the gap between germline ends came to 13 bases. CDR3: CATSRDMDNMGYTF. In DNA, the CDR3 is TGTGCCACCAGCAGAGATATGGACAATATGGGCTACACCTTC.

This clonotype came up a few times. The rearrangement links TRBV20-1 to TRBJ2-5; D is unclear. V shed 3 bases and J shed 0 bases, with 23 bases lying between them. There are 18 residues in the CDR3. In germline, CDR1 is DFQATT, CDR2 SNEGSKA (reference sequence). As DNA, the CDR3 is TGCAGTGCTAGCGTGGACGGGTTCCCCATTTTTAACCAAGAGACCCAGTACTTC. This translates into CSASVDGFPIFNQETQYF.

The genes are TRBV18 and TRBJ2-4; the match to TRBD1 covers 7 bases. The DNA end is more similar to TRBJ2-7, so the J call may be wrong. CDR1 and CDR2 from the germline V gene are KGHSH and LQKENI. This CDR3 contains 14 residues. The DNA for the CDR3 is TGTGCCAGCTCACCAGGACAGGTCGTATACGAGCAGTACTTC. Translated: CASSPGQVVYEQYF.

The chain has TRBV12-3 or TRBV12-4 and TRBJ2-4; D may be TRBD2 (5 bases). V dropped 6 bases and J dropped 8 bases, with 14 bases sitting between them. The CDR3 is 13 amino acids. CDR3 protein: CASRGRGLHIQYF. The CDR3 nucleotides are TGTGCCAGCAGAGGCCGGGGTCTTCACATTCAGTACTTC.

This clonotype was recorded a few times. V gene TRBV10-3 combines with J gene TRBJ2-5; D not certain. The CDR3 has 13 residues. Looked up from germline, CDR1 is ENHRY and CDR2 is SYGVKD. V was shortened by 7 bases and J by 2 bases, with 11 bases between the two germline ends. CDR3 coding DNA: TGTGCCATCAATGACAACTATCAAGAGACCCAGTACTTC. It yields the protein CAINDNYQETQYF.

This rearrangement joins TRBV30 to TRBJ2-5, with 11 positions matching TRBD2. J gave up 3 bases and V 4 bases, and 1 base lay outside the gene matches. The CDR3 is 13 residues long. Germline V gene sequence: CDR1 GTSNPN, CDR2 SVGIG (reference sequence). The CDR3: CAWMGLAEETQYF. For the CDR3, the DNA is TGTGCCTGGATGGGACTAGCGGAAGAGACCCAGTACTTC. Full variable domain (missing parts from reference TRBV30 and TRBJ2-5): SQTIHQWPATLVQPVGSPLSLECTVEGTSNPNLYWYRQAAGRGLQLLFYSVGIGQISSEVPQNLSASRPQDRQFILSSKKLLLSDSGFYLCAWMGLAEETQYFGPGTRLLVL.

The chain employs TRBV7-8 and TRBJ1-2; TRBD1 is a possible D gene (6 bases). The CDR3 covers 14 residues. Between the trimmed V and J ends, which lost 1 base and 7 bases, there was a span of 13 bases. Per the germline V gene, CDR1 is SGHVS and CDR2 is FQNEAQ. The CDR3 DNA is TGTGCCAGCAGCTTAGGCCCCGGGACAACTGGCTACACCTTC. The encoded protein is CASSLGPGTTGYTF.

The V gene is TRBV29-1, the J gene TRBJ2-3; D gene ambiguous. This CDR3 comprises 12 residues. CDR1 and CDR2 from the germline V gene are SQVTM and ANQGSEA. CDR3 DNA sequence: TGCATCGTCGGACGGAGCACAGATACGCAGTATTTT. Translation: CIVGRSTDTQYF.

This clonotype was seen at least ten times. The rearrangement joins TRBV29-1 to TRBJ2-3; weak D call: TRBD1 (5 bases). The CDR3 runs 14 residues. V lost 3 bases and J 6 bases, leaving 16 bases between the germline ends. The germline V gene has CDR1 SQVTM and CDR2 ANQGSEA. CDR3 loop: CSVDAARGGDTQYF. Written as DNA, the CDR3 is TGCAGCGTTGACGCGGCTAGGGGTGGGGATACGCAGTATTTT.

As regards this clonotype: The junction differs from germline at one of its ends, possibly a read error. The chain uses TRBV29-1 and TRBJ2-1, with D unresolved. Germline V lookup: CDR1 SQVTM, CDR2 ANQGSEA. The CDR3 loop spans 14 amino acids. The CDR3 region has the DNA TGCAGCGTCGAAGCATCGAGCTCCTACAATGAGCAGTTCTTC. Protein: CSVEASSSYNEQFF.

Ten or more counts support this clonotype. The DNA of the CDR3 is TGTGCCAGCAGCCCCCCCGACCAAGAGACCCAGTACTTC. As protein: CASSPPDQETQYF. This chain links TRBV9 with TRBJ2-5; D gene ambiguous. The germline V gene encodes CDR1 SGDLS and CDR2 YYNGEE. Trimming cost V 4 bases and J 0 bases, with 7 bases left between them. The CDR3 spans 13 residues.

The chain joins TRBV27 to TRBJ2-3; 9 bases match TRBD1. The CDR3 totals 16 residues. Germline values: CDR1 MNHEY, CDR2 SMNVEV (reference sequence). The J segment lost 4 bases and the V segment lost 5 bases, leaving 10 bases of the junction unmatched. The chain's CDR3 is CASSPGTGRDADTQYF. The CDR3, as DNA: TGTGCCAGCAGTCCGGGGACAGGGAGGGACGCAGATACGCAGTATTTT.

This clonotype was picked up a small number of times. The CDR3: CASSKPSGRDSYEQYF. DNA of the CDR3: TGTGCCAGCAGCAAACCCAGCGGGAGGGACTCCTACGAGCAGTACTTC. The rearrangement uses TRBV12-3 or TRBV12-4 and TRBJ2-7; TRBD2 matches 10 bases. The CDR3 totals 16 residues. The J segment lost 0 bases and the V segment lost 6 bases, leaving 8 bases of the junction unmatched.

V gene TRBV5-1 combines with J gene TRBJ2-7, with TRBD2 as a possible D gene (6 bases). The V end lost 4 bases, the J end lost 3 bases, and 17 bases lay between the germline ends. Germline V CDR1 and CDR2: SGHRS, YFSETQ. The CDR3 runs 15 residues. The CDR3 loop is CASSPTPGGNYEQYF. The CDR3 region has the DNA TGCGCCAGCAGCCCTACCCCCGGGGGAAACTACGAGCAGTACTTC.

The CDR3: CASSEGGPGNTIYF. Here the CDR3 DNA reads TGCGCCAGCAGCGAAGGGGGCCCCGGAAACACCATATATTTT. This rearrangement joins TRBV5-1 to TRBJ1-3, with 7 positions matching TRBD1. This CDR3 spans 14 amino acids. J was trimmed by 4 bases and V by 4 bases; bases with no gene match: 5. Germline V CDR1 and CDR2: SGHRS, YFSETQ.